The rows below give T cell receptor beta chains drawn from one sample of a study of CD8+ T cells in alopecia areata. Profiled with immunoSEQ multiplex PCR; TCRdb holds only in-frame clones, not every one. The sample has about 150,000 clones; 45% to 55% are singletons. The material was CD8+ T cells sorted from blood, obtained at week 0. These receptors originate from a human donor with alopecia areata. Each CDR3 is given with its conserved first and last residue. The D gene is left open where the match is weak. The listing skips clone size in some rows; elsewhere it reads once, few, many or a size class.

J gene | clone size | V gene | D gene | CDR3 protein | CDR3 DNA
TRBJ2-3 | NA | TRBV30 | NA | CAWSTGVRSDTQYF | TGTGCCTGGAGTACGGGGGTACGGTCAGATACGCAGTATTTT
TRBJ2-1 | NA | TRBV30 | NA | CAWGEGIYNEQFF | TGTGCCTGGGGAGAGGGGATCTACAATGAGCAGTTCTTC
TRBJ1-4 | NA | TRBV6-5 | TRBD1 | CASSLTGDVVEKLFF | TGTGCCAGCAGTTTGACAGGGGATGTGGTAGAAAAACTGTTTTTT
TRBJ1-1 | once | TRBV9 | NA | CASSVEVNTEAFF | TGTGCCAGCAGCGTAGAGGTGAACACTGAAGCTTTCTTT
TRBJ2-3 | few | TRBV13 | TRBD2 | CASSTRGGRTDTQYF | TGTGCCAGCAGCACTCGGGGGGGCCGGACAGATACGCAGTATTTT
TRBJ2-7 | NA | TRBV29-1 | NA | CSVVSSTSYEQYF | TGCAGCGTTGTTAGCAGTACCTCCTACGAGCAGTACTTC
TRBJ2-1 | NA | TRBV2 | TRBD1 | CASLDRVGWNEQFF | TGTGCCAGTCTCGACAGGGTCGGGTGGAATGAGCAGTTCTTC
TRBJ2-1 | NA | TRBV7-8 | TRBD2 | CASTGGRHEQFF | TGTGCCAGCACGGGGGGGCGGCATGAGCAGTTCTTC
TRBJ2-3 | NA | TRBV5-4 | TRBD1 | CASSNRDRYTDTQYF | TGTGCCAGCAGCAACCGGGACAGATACACAGATACGCAGTATTTT
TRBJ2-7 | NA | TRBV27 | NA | CASRAGHSYEQYF | TGTGCCAGCAGAGCGGGACATTCCTACGAGCAGTACTTC
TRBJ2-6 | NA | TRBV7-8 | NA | CASSLAHRSGANVLTF | TGTGCCAGCAGCTTGGCCCACCGCTCTGGGGCCAACGTCCTGACTTTC
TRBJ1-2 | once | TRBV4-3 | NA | CANSQYHGRGGDDGYTF | TGCGCCAACAGCCAATACCATGGACGAGGAGGAGACGATGGCTACACCTTC
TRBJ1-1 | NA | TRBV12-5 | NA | CASGLPPGGSEAFF | TGTGCTAGTGGTTTGCCCCCCGGGGGGTCTGAAGCTTTCTTT
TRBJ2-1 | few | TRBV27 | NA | CASSFPTLNEQFF | TGTGCCAGCAGTTTCCCGACCCTCAATGAGCAGTTCTTC
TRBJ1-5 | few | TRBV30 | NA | CAWSLRGPSNQPQHF | TGTGCCTGGAGTCTGAGGGGCCCAAGCAATCAGCCCCAGCATTTT
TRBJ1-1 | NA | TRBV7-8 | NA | CASSLESGPEAFF | TGTGCCAGCAGCTTAGAGTCGGGTCCTGAAGCTTTCTTT
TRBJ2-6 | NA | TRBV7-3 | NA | CASSSTGTGANVLTF | TGTGCCAGCAGCTCTACAGGGACCGGGGCCAACGTCCTGACTTTC
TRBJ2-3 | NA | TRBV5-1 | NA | CASSLNALTSTDTQYF | TGCGCCAGCAGCTTAAACGCACTTACTAGCACAGATACGCAGTATTTT
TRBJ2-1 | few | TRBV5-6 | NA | CASSLGDNEQFF | TGTGCCAGCAGCTTAGGTGACAATGAGCAGTTCTTC
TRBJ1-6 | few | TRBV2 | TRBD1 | CASSEEHRGPSPLHF | TGTGCCAGCAGTGAAGAGCACAGGGGGCCTTCACCCCTCCACTTT
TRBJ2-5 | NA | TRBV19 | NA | CASRAPHETQYF | TGTGCCAGTAGAGCGCCGCACGAGACCCAGTACTTC
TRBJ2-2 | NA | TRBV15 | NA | CATSREPGMEAGELFF | TGTGCCACCAGCAGAGAACCGGGAATGGAGGCCGGGGAGCTGTTTTTT
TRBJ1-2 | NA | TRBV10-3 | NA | CAVNRDIYGYTF | TGTGCCGTAAACAGGGATATCTATGGCTACACCTTC
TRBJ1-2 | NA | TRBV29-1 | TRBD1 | CSVARDRGYGYTF | TGCAGCGTTGCCCGGGACAGAGGATATGGCTACACCTTC
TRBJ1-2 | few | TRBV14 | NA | CASSQDRRGWYGYTF | TGTGCCAGCAGCCAAGATCGGAGGGGGTGGTATGGCTACACCTTC
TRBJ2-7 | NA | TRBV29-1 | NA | CSVEEVGAHEQYF | TGCAGCGTTGAAGAAGTGGGGGCCCACGAGCAGTACTTC
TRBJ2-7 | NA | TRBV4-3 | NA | CASSQDPTELYEQYF | TGCGCCAGCAGCCAAGACCCGACAGAACTCTACGAGCAGTACTTC
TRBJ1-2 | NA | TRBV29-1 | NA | CSVEDPGNYGYTF | TGCAGCGTTGAAGATCCAGGGAACTATGGCTACACCTTC
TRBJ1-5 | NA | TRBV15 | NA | CATSRVGDNQPQHF | TGTGCCACCAGCAGAGTAGGGGACAATCAGCCCCAGCATTTT
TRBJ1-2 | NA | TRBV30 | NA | CACPYGYGYTF | TGTGCCTGCCCGTATGGCTATGGCTACACCTTC
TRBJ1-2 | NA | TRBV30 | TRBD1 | CASGTGIYYGYTF | TGTGCCTCGGGGACAGGGATTTACTATGGCTACACCTTC
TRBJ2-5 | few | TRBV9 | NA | CASSLQGEETQYF | TGTGCCAGCAGCCTCCAGGGTGAAGAGACCCAGTACTTC
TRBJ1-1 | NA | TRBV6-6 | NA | CASSYGGSDTEAFF | TGTGCCAGCAGTTACGGGGGAAGTGACACTGAAGCTTTCTTT
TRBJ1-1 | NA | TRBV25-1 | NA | CASSERGSEAFF | TGTGCCAGCAGTGAACGGGGCAGCGAAGCTTTCTTT
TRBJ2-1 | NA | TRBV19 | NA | CASSPAPGGLNEQFF | TGTGCCAGTAGTCCGGCGCCGGGGGGCCTCAATGAGCAGTTCTTC
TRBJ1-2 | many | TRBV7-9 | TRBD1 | CASSLATGVVDYGYTF | TGTGCCAGCAGCTTAGCCACAGGGGTGGTAGACTATGGCTACACCTTC
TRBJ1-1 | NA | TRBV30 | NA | CAWSYGSPEAFF | TGTGCCTGGAGTTACGGGAGCCCTGAAGCTTTCTTT
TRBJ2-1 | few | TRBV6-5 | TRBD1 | CASSYRGQGGLEQFF | TGTGCCAGCAGTTACCGAGGACAGGGAGGACTTGAGCAGTTCTTC
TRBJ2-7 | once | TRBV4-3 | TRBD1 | CASSQDLTGGEQYF | TGCGCCAGCAGCCAAGATCTGACAGGGGGCGAGCAGTACTTC